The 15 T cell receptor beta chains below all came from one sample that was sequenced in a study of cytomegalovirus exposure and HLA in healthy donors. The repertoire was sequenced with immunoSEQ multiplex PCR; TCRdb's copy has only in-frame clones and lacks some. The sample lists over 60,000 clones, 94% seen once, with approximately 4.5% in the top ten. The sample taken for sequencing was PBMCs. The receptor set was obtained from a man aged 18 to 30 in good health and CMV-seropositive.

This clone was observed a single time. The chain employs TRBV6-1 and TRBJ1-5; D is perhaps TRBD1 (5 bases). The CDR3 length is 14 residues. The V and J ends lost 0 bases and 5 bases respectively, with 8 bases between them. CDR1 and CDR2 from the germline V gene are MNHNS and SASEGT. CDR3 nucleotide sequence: TGTGCCAGCAGTGAAGCCTTCAGGGATCAGCCCCAGCATTTT. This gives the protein CASSEAFRDQPQHF.

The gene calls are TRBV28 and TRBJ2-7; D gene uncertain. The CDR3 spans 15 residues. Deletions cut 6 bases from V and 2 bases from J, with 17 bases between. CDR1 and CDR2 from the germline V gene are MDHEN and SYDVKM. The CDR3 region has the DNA TGTGCCAGCAGCTCGGGTGATCGTGCCACCTACGAGCAGTACTTC. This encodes CASSSGDRATYEQYF.

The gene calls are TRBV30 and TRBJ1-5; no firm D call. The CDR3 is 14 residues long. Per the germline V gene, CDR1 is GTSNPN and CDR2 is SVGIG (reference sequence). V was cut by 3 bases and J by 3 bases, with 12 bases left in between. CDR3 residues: CAWSYGRTNQPQHF. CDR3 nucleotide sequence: TGTGCCTGGAGCTACGGGAGGACCAATCAGCCCCAGCATTTT. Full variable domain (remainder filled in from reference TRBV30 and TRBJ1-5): SQTIHQWPATLVQPVGSPLSLECTVEGTSNPNLYWYRQAAGRGLQLLFYSVGIGQISSEVPQNLSASRPQDRQFILSSKKLLLSDSGFYLCAWSYGRTNQPQHFGDGTRLSIL.

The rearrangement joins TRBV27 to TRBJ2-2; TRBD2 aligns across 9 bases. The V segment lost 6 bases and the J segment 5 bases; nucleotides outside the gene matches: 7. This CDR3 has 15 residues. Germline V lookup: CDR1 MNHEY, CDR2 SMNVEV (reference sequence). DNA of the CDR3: TGTGCCAGCAGGCTTAGCGGGGGAGGGACCGGGGAGCTGTTTTTT. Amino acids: CASRLSGGGTGELFF.

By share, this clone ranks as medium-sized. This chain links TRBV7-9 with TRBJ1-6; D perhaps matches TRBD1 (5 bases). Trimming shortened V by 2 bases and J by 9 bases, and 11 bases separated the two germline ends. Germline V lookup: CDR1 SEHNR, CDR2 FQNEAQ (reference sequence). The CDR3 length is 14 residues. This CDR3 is CASSLSKGISPLHF. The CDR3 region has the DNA TGTGCCAGCAGCTTATCTAAGGGGATTTCACCCCTCCACTTT.

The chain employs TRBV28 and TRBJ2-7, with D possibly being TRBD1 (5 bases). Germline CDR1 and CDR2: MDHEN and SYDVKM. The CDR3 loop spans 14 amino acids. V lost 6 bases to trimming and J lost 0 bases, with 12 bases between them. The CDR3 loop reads CASRPRQNSYEQYF. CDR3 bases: TGTGCCAGCAGACCTCGACAGAACTCCTACGAGCAGTACTTC.

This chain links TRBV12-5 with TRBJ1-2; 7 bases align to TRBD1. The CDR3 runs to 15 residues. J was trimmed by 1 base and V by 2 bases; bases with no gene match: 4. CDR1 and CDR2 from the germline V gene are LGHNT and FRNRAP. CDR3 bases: TGTGCTAGTGGTTTGCGCGCAGGGGGTAACTATGGCTACACCTTC. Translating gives CASGLRAGGNYGYTF.

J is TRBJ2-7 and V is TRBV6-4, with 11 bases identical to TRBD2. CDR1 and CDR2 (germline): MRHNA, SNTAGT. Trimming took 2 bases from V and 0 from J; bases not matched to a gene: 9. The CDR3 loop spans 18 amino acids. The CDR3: CASSDDISGREHSYEQYF. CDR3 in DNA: TGTGCCAGCAGTGACGATATTAGCGGGAGGGAACACTCCTACGAGCAGTACTTC.

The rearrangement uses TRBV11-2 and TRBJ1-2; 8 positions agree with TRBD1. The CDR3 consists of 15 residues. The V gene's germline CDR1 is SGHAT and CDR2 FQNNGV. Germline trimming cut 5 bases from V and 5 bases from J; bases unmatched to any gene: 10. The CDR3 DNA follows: TGTGCCAGCAGCCGCGGTCAGGACAGGGTTTATGGCTACACCTTC. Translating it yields CASSRGQDRVYGYTF.

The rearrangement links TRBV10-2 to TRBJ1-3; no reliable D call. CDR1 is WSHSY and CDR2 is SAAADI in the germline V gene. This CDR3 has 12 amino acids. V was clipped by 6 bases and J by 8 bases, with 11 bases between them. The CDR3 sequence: CASRGSGDTIYF. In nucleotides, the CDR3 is TGCGCCAGCAGAGGGAGCGGGGACACCATATATTTT.

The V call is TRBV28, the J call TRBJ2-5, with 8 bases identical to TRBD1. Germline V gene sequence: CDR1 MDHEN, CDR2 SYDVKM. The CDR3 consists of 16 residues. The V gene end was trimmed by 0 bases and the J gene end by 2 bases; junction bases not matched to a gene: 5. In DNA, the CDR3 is TGTGCCAGCAGTTTATGGGGACGGACAGGGCAAGAGACCCAGTACTTC. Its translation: CASSLWGRTGQETQYF.

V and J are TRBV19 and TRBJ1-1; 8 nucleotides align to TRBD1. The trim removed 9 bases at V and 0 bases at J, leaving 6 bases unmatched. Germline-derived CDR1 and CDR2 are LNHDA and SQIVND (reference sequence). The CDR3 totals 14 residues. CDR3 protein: CASSDRGLNTEAFF. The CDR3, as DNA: TGTGCCAGCTCCGACAGGGGACTGAACACTGAAGCTTTCTTT.

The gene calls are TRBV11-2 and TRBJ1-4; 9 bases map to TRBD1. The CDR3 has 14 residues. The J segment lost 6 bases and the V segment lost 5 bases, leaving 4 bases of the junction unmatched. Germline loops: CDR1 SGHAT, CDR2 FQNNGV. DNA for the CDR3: TGTGCCAGCAGCCACTGGACAGGGGATGAAAAACTGTTTTTT. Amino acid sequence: CASSHWTGDEKLFF.

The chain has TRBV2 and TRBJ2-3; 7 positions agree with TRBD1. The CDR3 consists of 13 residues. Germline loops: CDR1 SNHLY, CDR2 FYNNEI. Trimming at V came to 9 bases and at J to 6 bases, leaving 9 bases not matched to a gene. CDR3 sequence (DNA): TGTGCCAGTGAACAGGGGCCCGGTGATACGCAGTATTTT. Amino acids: CASEQGPGDTQYF.

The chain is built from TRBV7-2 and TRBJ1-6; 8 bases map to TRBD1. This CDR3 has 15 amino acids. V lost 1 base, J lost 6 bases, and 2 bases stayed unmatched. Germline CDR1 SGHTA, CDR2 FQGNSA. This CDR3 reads CASSLVRGPNSPLHF. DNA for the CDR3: TGTGCCAGCAGCTTAGTCAGGGGGCCTAATTCACCCCTCCACTTT.